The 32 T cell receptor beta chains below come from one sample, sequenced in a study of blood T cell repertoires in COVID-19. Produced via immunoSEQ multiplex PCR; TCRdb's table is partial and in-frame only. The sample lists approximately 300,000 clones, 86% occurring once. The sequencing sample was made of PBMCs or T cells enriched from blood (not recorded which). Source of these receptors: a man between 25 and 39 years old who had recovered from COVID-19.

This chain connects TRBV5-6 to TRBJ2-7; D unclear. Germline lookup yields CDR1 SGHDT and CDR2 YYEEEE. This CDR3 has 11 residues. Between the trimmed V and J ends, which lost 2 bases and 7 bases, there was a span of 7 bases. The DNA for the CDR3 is TGTGCCAGCAGCTTAATGTCTGAGCAGTACTTC. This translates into CASSLMSEQYF. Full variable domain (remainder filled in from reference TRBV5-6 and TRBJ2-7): DAGVTQSPTHLIKTRGQQVTLRCSPKSGHDTVSWYQQALGQGPQFIFQYYEEEERQRGNFPDRFSGHQFPNYSSELNVNALLLGDSALYLCASSLMSEQYFGPGTRLTVT.

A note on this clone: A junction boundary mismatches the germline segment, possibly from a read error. The CDR3 region has the DNA TGTGCCAGCAGCTTGGAGACTAGCGGGAGGGCCAGGATCTTC. Its translation is CASSLETSGRARIF. The rearrangement links TRBV5-4 to TRBJ2-1; 14 bases fit TRBD2. Per germline, CDR1 SGHNT and CDR2 YYREEE (reference sequence). CDR3 length: 14 amino acids.

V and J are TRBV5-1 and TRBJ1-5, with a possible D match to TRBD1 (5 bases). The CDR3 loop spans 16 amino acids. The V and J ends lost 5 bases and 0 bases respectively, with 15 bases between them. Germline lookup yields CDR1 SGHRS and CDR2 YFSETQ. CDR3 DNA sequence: TGCGCCAGCAGGCAAGACGCAGGGCATAGCAATCAGCCCCAGCATTTT. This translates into CASRQDAGHSNQPQHF.

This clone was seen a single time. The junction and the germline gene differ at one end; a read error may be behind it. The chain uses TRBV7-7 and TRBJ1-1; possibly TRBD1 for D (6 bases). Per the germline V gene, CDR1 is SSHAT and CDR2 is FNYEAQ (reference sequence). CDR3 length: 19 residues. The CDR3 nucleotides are TGTGCTAGCAGCTTAGCTGGCCTCCCCCAACCGCAGGGGAGCACTGAAGCTTTCTTT. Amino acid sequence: CASSLAGLPQPQGSTEAFF. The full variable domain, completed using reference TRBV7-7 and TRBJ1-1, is GAGVSQSPRYKVTKRGQDVTLRCDPISSHATLYWYQQALGQGPEFLTYFNYEAQPDKSGLPSDRFSAERPEGSISTLTIQRTEQRDSAMYRCASSLAGLPQPQGSTEAFFGQGTRLTVV.

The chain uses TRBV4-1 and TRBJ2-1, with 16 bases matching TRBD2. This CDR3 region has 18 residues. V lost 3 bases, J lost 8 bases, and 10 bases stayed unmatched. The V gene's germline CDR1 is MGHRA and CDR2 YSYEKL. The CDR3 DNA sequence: TGCGCCAGCAGCCATCCGGGACTAGCGGGAGGGTGGAACGATGAGCAGTTCTTC. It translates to CASSHPGLAGGWNDEQFF.

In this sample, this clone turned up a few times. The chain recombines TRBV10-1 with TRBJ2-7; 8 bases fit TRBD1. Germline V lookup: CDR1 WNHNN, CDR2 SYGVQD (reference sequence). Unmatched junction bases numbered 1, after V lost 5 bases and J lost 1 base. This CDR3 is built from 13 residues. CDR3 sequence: CASSRTGSYEQYF. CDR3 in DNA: TGCGCCAGCAGTAGGACAGGGTCCTACGAGCAGTACTTC.

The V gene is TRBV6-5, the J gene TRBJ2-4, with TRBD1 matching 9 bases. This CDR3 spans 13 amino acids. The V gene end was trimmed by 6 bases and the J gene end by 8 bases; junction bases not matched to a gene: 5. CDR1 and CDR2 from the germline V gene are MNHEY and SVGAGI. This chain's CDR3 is CASRNRGHDIQYF. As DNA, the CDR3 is TGTGCCAGCAGAAACAGGGGGCATGACATTCAGTACTTC.

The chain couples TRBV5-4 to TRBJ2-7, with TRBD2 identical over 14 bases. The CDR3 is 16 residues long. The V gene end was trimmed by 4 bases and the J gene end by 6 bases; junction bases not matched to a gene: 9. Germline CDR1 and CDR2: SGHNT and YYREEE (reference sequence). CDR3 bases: TGTGCCAGCAGCGCGGGACTAGCGGGAGCTACGGGCGAGCAGTACTTC. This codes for CASSAGLAGATGEQYF.

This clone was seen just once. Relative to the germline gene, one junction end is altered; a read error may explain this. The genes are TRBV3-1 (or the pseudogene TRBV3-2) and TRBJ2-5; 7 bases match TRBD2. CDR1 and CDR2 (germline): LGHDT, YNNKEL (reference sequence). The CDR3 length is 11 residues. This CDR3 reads CASSQDGTTDF. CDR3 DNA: TGTGCCAGCAGCCAAGATGGGACTACGGACTTC.

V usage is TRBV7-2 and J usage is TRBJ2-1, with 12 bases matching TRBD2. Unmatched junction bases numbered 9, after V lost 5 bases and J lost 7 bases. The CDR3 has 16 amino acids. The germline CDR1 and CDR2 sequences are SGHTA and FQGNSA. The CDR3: CASSPQGLAGRNEQFF. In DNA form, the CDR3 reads TGTGCCAGCAGCCCACAGGGACTAGCGGGCCGTAATGAGCAGTTCTTC. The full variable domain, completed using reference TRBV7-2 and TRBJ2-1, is GAGVSQSPSNKVTEKGKDVELRCDPISGHTALYWYRQSLGQGLEFLIYFQGNSAPDKSGLPSDRFSAERTGGSVSTLTIQRTQQEDSAVYLCASSPQGLAGRNEQFFGPGTRLTVL.

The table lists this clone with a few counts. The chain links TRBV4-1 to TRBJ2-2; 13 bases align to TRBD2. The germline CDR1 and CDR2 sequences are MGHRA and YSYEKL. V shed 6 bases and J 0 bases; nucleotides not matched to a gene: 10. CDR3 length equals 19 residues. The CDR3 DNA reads TGCGCCAGCAGAAACGGACTAGCGGGGGAACTAACGAACACCGGGGAGCTGTTTTTT. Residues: CASRNGLAGELTNTGELFF.

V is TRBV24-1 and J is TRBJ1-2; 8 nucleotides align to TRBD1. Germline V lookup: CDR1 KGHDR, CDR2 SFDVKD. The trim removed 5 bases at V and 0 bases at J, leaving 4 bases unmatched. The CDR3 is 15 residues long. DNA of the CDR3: TGTGCCACCAGTGGTAGACAGGGGCCTAACTATGGCTACACCTTC. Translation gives CATSGRQGPNYGYTF.

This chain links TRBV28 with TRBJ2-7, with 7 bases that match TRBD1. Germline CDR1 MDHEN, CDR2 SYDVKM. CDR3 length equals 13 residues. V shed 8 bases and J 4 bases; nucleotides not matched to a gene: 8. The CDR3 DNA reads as TGTGCCAGCGAGGAGACAGGGCGGTACGAGCAGTACTTC. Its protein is CASEETGRYEQYF. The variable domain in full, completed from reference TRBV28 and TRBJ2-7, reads DVKVTQSSRYLVKRTGEKVFLECVQDMDHENMFWYRQDPGLGLRLIYFSYDVKMKEKGDIPEGYSVSREKKERFSLILESASTNQTSMYLCASEETGRYEQYFGPGTRLTVT.

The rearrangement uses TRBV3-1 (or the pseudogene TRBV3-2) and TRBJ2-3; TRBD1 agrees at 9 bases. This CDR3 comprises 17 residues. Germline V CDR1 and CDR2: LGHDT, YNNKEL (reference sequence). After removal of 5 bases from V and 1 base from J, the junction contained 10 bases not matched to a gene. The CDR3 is CASSWQIRDRGTDTQYF. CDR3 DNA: TGTGCCAGCAGCTGGCAAATACGGGACAGGGGCACAGATACGCAGTATTTT.

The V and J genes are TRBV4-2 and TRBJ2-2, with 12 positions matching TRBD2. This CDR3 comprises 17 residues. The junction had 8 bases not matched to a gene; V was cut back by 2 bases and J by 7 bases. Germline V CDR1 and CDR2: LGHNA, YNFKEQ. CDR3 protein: CASSQSLAGGRDGELFF. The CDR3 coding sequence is TGTGCCAGCAGCCAATCGCTAGCGGGGGGGCGAGACGGGGAGCTGTTTTTT.

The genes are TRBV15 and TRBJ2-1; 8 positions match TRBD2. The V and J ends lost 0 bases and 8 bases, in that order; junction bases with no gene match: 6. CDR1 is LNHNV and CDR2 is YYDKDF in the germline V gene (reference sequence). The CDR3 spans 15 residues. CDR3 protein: CATSRDRGGRDEQFF. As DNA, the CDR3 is TGTGCCACCAGCAGAGATCGGGGGGGGCGGGATGAGCAGTTCTTC. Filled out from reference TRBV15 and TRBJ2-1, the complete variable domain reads DAMVIQNPRYQVTQFGKPVTLSCSQTLNHNVMYWYQQKSSQAPKLLFHYYDKDFNNEADTPDNFQSRRPNTSFCFLDIRSPGLGDTAMYLCATSRDRGGRDEQFFGPGTRLTVL.

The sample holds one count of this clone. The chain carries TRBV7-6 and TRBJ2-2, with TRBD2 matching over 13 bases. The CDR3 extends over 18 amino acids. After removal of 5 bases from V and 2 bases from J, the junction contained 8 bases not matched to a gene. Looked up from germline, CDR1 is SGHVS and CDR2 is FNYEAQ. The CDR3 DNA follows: TGTGCCAGCAGCAGACGACTAGCGGGGGGCTTAAACACCGGGGAGCTGTTTTTT. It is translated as CASSRRLAGGLNTGELFF.

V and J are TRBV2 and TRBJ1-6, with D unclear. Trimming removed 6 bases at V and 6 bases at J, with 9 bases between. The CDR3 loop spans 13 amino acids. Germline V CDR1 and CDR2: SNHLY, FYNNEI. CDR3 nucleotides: TGTGCCAGCAGAGGGAGCTCTAATTCACCCCTCCACTTT. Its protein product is CASRGSSNSPLHF.

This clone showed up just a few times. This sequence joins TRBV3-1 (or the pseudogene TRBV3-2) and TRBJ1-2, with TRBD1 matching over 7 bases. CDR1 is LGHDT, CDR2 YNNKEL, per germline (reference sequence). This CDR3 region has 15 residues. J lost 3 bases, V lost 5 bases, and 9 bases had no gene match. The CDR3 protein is CASSKKGARDYGYTF. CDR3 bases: TGTGCCAGCAGCAAAAAGGGGGCGCGGGACTATGGCTACACCTTC.

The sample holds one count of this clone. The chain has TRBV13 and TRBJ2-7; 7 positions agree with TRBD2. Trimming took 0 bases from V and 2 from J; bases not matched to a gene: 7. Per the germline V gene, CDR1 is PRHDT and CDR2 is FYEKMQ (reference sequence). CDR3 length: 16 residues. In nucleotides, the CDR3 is TGTGCCAGCAGCTTAGGTGGGTGGGGGGGAACCTACGAGCAGTACTTC. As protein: CASSLGGWGGTYEQYF.

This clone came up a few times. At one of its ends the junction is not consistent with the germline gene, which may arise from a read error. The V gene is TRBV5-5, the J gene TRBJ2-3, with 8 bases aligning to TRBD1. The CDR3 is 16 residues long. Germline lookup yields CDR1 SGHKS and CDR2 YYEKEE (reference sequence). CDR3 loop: CASSLAARGRTDTQYF. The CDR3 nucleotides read TGTGCCAGCAGCTTGGCGGCCAGGGGGCGCACGGATACGCAGTATTTT.

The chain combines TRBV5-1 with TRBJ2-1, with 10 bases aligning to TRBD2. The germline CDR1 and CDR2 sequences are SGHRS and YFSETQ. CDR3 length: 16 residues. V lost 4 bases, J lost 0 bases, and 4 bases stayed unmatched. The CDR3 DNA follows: TGCGCCAGCAGCATTCCTAGCGGGAGCTCCTACAATGAGCAGTTCTTC. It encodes CASSIPSGSSYNEQFF. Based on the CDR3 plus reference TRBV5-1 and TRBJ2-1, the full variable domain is KAGVTQTPRYLIKTRGQQVTLSCSPISGHRSVSWYQQTPGQGLQFLFEYFSETQRNKGNFPGRFSGRQFSNSRSEMNVSTLELGDSALYLCASSIPSGSSYNEQFFGPGTRLTVL.

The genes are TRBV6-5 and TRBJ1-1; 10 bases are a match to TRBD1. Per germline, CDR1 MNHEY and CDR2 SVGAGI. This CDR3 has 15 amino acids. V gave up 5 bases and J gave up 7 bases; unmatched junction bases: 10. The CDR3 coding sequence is TGTGCCAGCAGTCTGATCTTTGGGACAGGGGTTGAAGCTTTCTTT. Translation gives CASSLIFGTGVEAFF.

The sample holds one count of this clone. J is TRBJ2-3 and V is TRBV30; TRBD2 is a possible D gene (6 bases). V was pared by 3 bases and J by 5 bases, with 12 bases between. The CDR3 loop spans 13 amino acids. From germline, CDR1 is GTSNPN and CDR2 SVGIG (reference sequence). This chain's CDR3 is CAWREGVEDTQYF. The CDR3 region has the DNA TGTGCCTGGAGGGAGGGAGTGGAAGATACGCAGTATTTT.

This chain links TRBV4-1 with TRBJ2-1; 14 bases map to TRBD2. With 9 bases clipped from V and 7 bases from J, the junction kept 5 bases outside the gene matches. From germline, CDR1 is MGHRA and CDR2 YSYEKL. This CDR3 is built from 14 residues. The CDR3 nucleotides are TGCGCCAGTCAGGGACTAGCGGGGGCAAATGAGCAGTTCTTC. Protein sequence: CASQGLAGANEQFF.

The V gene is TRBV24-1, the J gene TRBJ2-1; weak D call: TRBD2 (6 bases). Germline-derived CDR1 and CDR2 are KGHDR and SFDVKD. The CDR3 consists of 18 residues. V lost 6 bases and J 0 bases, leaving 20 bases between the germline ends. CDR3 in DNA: TGTGCCACCAGTCCCTCCCGGGGCGGGGTTGGCTCCTACAATGAGCAGTTCTTC. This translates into CATSPSRGGVGSYNEQFF.

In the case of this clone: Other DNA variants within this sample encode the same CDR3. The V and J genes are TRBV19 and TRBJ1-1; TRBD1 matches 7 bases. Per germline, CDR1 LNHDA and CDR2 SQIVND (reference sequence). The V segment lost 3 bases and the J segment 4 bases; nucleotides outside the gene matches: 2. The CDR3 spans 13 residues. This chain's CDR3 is CASSMTGTTEAFF. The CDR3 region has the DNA TGTGCCAGTAGTATGACAGGGACCACTGAAGCTTTCTTT.

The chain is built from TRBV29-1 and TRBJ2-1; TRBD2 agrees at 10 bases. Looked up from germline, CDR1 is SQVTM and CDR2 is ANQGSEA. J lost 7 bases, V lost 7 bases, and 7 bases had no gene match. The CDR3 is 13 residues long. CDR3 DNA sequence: TGCAGCGCCGGACTAGCGGCCTCGAATGAGCAGTTCTTC. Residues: CSAGLAASNEQFF.

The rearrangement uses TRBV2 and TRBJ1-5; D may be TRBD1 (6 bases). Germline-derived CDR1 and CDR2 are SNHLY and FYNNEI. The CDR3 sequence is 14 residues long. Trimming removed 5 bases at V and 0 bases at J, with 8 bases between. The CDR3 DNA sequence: TGTGCCAGCAGTACAGGGATTAGCAATCAGCCCCAGCATTTT. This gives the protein CASSTGISNQPQHF.

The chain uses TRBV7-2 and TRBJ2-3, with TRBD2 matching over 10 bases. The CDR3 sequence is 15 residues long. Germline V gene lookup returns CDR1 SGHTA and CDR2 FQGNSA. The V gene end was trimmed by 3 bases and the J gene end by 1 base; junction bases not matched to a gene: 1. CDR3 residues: CASSFTSGGTDTQYF. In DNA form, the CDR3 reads TGTGCCAGCAGCTTTACTAGCGGGGGCACAGATACGCAGTATTTT.

The CDR3 sequence: CASSLPPGVVTFF. In nucleotides, the CDR3 is TGTGCCAGCAGTTTACCCCCGGGGGTAGTCACTTTCTTT. The J gene is TRBJ1-1, the V gene TRBV27; D possibly corresponds to TRBD1 (5 bases). The ends were cut back, 2 bases at V and 12 bases at J, with 16 bases in the middle. The CDR3 sequence is 13 residues long. Looked up from germline, CDR1 is MNHEY and CDR2 is SMNVEV (reference sequence).

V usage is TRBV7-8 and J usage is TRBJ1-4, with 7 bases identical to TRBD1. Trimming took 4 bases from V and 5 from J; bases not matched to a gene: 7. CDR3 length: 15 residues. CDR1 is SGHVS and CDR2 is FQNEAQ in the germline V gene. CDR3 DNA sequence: TGTGCCAGCAGCTCGAGTAGGGGGCCCAATGAAAAACTGTTTTTT. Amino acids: CASSSSRGPNEKLFF.